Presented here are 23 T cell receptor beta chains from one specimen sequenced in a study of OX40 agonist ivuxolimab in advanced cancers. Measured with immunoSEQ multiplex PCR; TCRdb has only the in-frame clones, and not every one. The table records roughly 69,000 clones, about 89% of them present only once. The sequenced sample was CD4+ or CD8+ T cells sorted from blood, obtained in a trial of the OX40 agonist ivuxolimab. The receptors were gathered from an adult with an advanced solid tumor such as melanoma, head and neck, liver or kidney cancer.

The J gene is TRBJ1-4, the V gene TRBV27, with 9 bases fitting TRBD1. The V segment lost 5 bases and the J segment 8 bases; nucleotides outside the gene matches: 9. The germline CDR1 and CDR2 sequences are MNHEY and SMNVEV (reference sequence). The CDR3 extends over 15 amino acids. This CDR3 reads CASSVGTGFQEKLFF. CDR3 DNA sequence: TGTGCCAGCAGTGTCGGGACAGGGTTTCAAGAAAAACTGTTTTTT.

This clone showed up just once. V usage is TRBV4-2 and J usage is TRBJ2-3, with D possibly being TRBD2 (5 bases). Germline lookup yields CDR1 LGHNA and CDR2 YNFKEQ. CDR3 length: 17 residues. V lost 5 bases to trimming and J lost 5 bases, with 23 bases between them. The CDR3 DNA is TGTGCCAGCAGCTCCCTGGGTAGCGCCGAAAGACAAGATACGCAGTATTTT. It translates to CASSSLGSAERQDTQYF.

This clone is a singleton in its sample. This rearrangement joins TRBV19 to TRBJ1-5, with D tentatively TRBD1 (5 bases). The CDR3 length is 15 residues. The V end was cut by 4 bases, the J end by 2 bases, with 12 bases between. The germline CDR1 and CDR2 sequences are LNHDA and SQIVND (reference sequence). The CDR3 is CASSSGALGNQPQHF. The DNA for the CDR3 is TGTGCCAGTAGTAGCGGGGCATTGGGCAATCAGCCCCAGCATTTT. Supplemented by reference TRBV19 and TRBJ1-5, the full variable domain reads DGGITQSPKYLFRKEGQNVTLSCEQNLNHDAMYWYRQDPGQGLRLIYYSQIVNDFQKGDIAEGYSVSREKKESFPLTVTSAQKNPTAFYLCASSSGALGNQPQHFGDGTRLSIL.

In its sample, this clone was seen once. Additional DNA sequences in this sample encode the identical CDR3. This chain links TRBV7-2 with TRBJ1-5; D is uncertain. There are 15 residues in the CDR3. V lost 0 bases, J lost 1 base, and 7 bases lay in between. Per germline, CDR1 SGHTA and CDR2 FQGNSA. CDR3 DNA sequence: TGTGCCAGCAGCTTAGCAGGAGGAAGCAATCAGCCCCAGCATTTT. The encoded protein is CASSLAGGSNQPQHF.

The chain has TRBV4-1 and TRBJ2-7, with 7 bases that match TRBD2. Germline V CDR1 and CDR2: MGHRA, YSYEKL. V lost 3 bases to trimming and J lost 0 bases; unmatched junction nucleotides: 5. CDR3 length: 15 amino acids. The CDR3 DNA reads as TGCGCCAGCAGCCAGCTAGCGGCAAACTCCTACGAGCAGTACTTC. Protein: CASSQLAANSYEQYF.

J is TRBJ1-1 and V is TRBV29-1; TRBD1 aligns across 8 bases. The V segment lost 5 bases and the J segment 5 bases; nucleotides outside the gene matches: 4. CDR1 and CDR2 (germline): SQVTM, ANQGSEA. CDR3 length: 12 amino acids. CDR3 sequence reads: CSVHTGGTEAFF. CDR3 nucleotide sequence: TGCAGCGTTCACACAGGGGGGACTGAAGCTTTCTTT. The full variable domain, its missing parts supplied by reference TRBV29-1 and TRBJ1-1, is SAVISQKPSRDICQRGTSLTIQCQVDSQVTMMFWYRQQPGQSLTLIATANQGSEATYESGFVIDKFPISRPNLTFSTLTVSNMSPEDSSIYLCSVHTGGTEAFFGQGTRLTVV.

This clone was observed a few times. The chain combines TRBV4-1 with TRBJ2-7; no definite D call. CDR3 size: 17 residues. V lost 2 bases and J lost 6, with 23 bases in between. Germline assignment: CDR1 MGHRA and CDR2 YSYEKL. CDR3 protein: CASSQRVSGRTEIEQYF. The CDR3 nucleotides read TGCGCCAGCAGCCAACGCGTCTCTGGACGTACGGAGATCGAGCAGTACTTC.

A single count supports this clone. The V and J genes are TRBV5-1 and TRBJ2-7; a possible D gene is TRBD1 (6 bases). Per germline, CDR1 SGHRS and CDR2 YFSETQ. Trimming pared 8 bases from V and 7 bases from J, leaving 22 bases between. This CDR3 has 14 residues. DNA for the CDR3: TGCGCCAGTAATCCCGGGACACAGCCACGGGAGCAGTACTTC. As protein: CASNPGTQPREQYF.

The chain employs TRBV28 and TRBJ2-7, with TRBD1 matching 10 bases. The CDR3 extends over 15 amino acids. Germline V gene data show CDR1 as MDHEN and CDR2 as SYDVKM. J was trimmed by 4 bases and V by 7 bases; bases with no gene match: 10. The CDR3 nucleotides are TGTGCCAGCACCCCCTGGGGGACAGGGGTTTACGAGCAGTACTTC. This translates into CASTPWGTGVYEQYF. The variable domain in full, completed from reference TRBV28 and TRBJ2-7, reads DVKVTQSSRYLVKRTGEKVFLECVQDMDHENMFWYRQDPGLGLRLIYFSYDVKMKEKGDIPEGYSVSREKKERFSLILESASTNQTSMYLCASTPWGTGVYEQYFGPGTRLTVT.

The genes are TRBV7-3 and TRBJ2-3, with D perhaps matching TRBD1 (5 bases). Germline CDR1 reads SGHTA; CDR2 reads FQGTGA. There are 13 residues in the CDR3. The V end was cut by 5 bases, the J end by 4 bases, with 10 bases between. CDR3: CASSPQGSDTQYF. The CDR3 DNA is TGTGCCAGCAGCCCCCAGGGTTCAGATACGCAGTATTTT. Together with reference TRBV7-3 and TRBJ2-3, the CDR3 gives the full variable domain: GAGVSQTPSNKVTEKGKYVELRCDPISGHTALYWYRQSLGQGPEFLIYFQGTGAADDSGLPNDRFFAVRPEGSVSTLKIQRTERGDSAVYLCASSPQGSDTQYFGPGTRLTVL.

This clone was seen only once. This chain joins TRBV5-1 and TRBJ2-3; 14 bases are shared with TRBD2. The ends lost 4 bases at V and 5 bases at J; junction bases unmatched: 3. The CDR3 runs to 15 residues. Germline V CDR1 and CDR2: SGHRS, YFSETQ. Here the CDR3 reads CASSLGLAGGDTQYF. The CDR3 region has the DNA TGCGCCAGCAGCCTCGGACTAGCGGGAGGAGATACGCAGTATTTT.

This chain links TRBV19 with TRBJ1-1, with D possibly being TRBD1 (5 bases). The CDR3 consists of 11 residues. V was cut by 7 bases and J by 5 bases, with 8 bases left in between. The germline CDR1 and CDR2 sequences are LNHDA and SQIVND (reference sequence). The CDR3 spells CASTRGTEAFF. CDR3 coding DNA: TGTGCCAGTACTCGGGGGACTGAAGCTTTCTTT.

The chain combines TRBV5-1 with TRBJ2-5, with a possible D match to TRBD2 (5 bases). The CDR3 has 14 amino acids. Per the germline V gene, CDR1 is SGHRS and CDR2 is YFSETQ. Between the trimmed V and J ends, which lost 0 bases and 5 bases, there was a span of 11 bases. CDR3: CASSLVPTGETQYF. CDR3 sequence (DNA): TGCGCCAGCAGCTTGGTCCCTACGGGGGAGACCCAGTACTTC.

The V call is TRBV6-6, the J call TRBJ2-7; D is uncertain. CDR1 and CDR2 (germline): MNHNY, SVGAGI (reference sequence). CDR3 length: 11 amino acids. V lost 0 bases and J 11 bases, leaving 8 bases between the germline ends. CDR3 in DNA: TGTGCCAGCAGTTACTCGGCCCTTGAGTACTTC. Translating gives CASSYSALEYF.

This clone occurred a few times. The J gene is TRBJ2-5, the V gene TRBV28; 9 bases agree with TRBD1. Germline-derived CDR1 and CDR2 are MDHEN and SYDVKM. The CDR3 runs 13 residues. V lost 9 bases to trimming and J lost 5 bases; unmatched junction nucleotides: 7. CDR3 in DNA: TGTGCCAGTGGACAGGGGATTTCGGAGACCCAGTACTTC. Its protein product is CASGQGISETQYF.

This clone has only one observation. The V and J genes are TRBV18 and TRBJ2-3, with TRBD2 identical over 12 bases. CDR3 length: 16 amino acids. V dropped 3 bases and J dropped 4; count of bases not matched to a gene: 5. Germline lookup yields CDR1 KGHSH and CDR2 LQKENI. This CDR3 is CASSPSTSGSADTQYF. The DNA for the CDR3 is TGTGCCAGCTCACCGTCGACTAGCGGGAGCGCAGATACGCAGTATTTT.

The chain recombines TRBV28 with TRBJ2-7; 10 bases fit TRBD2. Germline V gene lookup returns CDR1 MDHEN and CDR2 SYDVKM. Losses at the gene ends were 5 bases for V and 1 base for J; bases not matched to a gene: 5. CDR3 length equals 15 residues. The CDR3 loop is CASSEAGGPSYEQYF. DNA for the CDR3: TGTGCCAGCAGTGAAGCGGGAGGGCCGTCCTACGAGCAGTACTTC.

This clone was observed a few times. CDR3 region: CASSAKGQGHNQPQHF. The CDR3, as DNA: TGTGCCAGCAGCGCCAAGGGACAGGGTCACAATCAGCCCCAGCATTTT. This chain links TRBV5-6 with TRBJ1-5; 9 bases map to TRBD1. CDR1 is SGHDT, CDR2 YYEEEE, per germline. The CDR3 covers 16 residues. The ends lost 4 bases at V and 3 bases at J; junction bases unmatched: 8.

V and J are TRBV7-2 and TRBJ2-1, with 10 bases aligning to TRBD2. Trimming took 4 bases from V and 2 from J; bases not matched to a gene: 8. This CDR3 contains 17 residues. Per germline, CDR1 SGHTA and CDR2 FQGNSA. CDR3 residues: CASSSRGLAVTYNEQFF. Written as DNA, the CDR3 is TGTGCCAGCAGCTCCCGAGGACTAGCGGTAACCTACAATGAGCAGTTCTTC.

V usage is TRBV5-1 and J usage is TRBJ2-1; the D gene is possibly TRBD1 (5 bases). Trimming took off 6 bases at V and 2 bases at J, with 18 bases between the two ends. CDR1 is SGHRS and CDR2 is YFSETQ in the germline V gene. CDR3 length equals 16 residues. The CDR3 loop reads CASTRIRVQTYNEQFF. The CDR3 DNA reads TGCGCCAGCACCCGTATCAGGGTGCAAACCTACAATGAGCAGTTCTTC.

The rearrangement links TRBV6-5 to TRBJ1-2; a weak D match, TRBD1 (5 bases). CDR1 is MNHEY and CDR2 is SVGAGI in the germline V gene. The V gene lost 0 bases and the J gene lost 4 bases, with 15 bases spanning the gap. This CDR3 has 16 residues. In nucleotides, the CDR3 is TGTGCCAGCAGTTACTCAAAGGGGAGGTCGGGCTATGGCTACACCTTC. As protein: CASSYSKGRSGYGYTF.

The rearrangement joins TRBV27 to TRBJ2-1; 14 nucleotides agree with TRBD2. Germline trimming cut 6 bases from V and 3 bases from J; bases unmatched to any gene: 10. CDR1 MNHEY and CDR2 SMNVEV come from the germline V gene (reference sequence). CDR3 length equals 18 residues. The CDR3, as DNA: TGTGCCAGCAGGCCGGGACTAGCGGGAGTATTCTTCTACAATGAGCAGTTCTTC. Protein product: CASRPGLAGVFFYNEQFF.

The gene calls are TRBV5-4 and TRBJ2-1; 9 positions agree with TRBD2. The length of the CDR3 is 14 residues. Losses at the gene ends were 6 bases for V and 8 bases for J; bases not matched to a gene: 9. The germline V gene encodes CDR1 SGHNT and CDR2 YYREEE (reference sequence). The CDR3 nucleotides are TGTGCCAGCACCCAGACTAGCGGAGGGGATGAGCAGTTCTTC. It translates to CASTQTSGGDEQFF.